This TCR beta chain is from a study of T cell repertoires in cytomegalovirus infection. Across the study: In public TCR beta signatures, there were indications of both CMV infection and matching HLA type. Study-wide results and limits: Cumulative frequency (of public TCR beta family members) identified carriers of CMV plus the relevant HLA.

With respect to this clonotype: The target antigen is unknown.

TCRdb ran MiXCR on the reads and lists one entry per CDR3 protein. The sample carries around 430,000 distinct CDR3 sequences, 42% recorded once. This CDR3 contains 10 residues. Germline-derived CDR1 and CDR2 are SNHLY and FYNNEI. V was pared by 6 bases and J by 12 bases, with 11 bases between. This chain joins TRBV2 and TRBJ1-2, with D perhaps TRBD1 (6 bases). This receptor was taken from a human donor in good health (CMV status not recorded). Some clones in this sample may be carry-over from other donors' samples. The sample consisted of cultured PBMCs, taken from culture after CMV antigen stimulation. This CDR3 is CASSYRVHTF. In nucleotides, the CDR3 is TGTGCCAGCAGCTACAGGGTCCACACCTTC.